The present entry profiles one T cell receptor (beta chain) with its context. This specimen comes from a study of blood T cell repertoires in COVID-19. At the level of the study: The study drew acute and convalescent COVID-19 samples from the United States, Italy and Spain. The analysed material was cDNA or gDNA that came from T cells, B-cell-depleted T cells, or PBMCs.

Per the original methods: Estimation of nucleated cell counts was performed using reference gene primer amplification. Some clones are missing from TCRdb's copy, which holds only in-frame ones; the method was immunoSEQ multiplex PCR. For V, J and clone size, that table is used; D and trimming come from the DNA. Among around 250,000 clones, 80% to 90% were seen once, and the ten largest hold 6.2%. V gave up 0 bases and J gave up 4 bases; unmatched junction bases: 6. CDR1 SGHNT and CDR2 YENEEA come from the germline V gene. This CDR3 is built from 15 residues. Sequencing was carried out using peripheral blood. The TCR comes from a man in his sixties with acute or convalescent COVID-19. The chain uses TRBV11-3 and TRBJ2-7; TRBD1 matches 7 bases. CDR3: CASSLDDRVLYEQYF. The DNA for the CDR3 is TGTGCCAGCAGCTTAGACGACAGGGTTTTATACGAGCAGTACTTC.